These 5 T cell receptor beta chains originate from one sample sequenced in a study of tumor and adjacent non-tumor tissue in lung cancer. TCRbeta libraries were built with three rounds of nested PCR, modified from ARM-PCR. TCRdb used MiXCR to reprocess the multiplex PCR reads, holding one entry per CDR3 protein. This table holds approximately 80,000 distinct CDR3 sequences, approximately 78% found once. The template was RNA from unsorted bulk tissue. Distant lung tissue was collected more than 3 cm away from the tumor edge. The specimen sequenced was distant non-tumor lung tissue. Receptor source: a man in his 60s with non-small cell lung cancer.

Note on this clonotype: A much larger clonotype is one base distant, so this may be a read error. This rearrangement joins TRBV20-1 to TRBJ2-1; 8 bases agree with TRBD2. The CDR3 runs to 16 residues. Germline CDR1 reads DFQATT; CDR2 reads SNEGSKA (reference sequence). The trim removed 3 bases at V and 3 bases at J, leaving 10 bases unmatched. In DNA form, the CDR3 reads TGCAGTGCTAGGGACCTAGCGGGCAACTACTACAATGAGCAGTTCTTC. Amino acids: CSARDLAGNYYNEQFF.

This clonotype was detected only once. With a much larger clone just one base away, this may be a read error. J is TRBJ1-2 and V is TRBV5-4; tentatively, D is TRBD1 (6 bases). The CDR3 extends over 13 amino acids. The V gene's germline CDR1 is SGHNT and CDR2 YYREEE (reference sequence). The CDR3 DNA reads TGTGCCAGCAGCTTTAGTGGGGGCTATGACTACACCTTC. This gives the protein CASSFSGGYDYTF. Looking up the rest from reference TRBV5-4 and TRBJ1-2 gives the full variable domain: ETGVTQSPTHLIKTRGQQVTLRCSSQSGHNTVSWYQQALGQGPQFIFQYYREEENGRGNFPPRFSGLQFPNYSSELNVNALELDDSALYLCASSFSGGYDYTFGSGTRLTVV.

About this clonotype: One junction end does not reproduce the germline sequence, and a read error may be involved. This sequence joins TRBV6-5 and TRBJ2-1; TRBD2 aligns across 8 bases. The CDR3 is made up of 15 amino acids. Germline values: CDR1 MNHEY, CDR2 SVGAGI. The CDR3 region has the DNA TGTGCCAGCAATTACGTCGGGAGGGCCAGTAATGAGCAGTTCTTC. Encoded protein: CASNYVGRASNEQFF.

Concerning this clonotype itself: This may stem from a read error, because a much larger clone lies one nucleotide away. This chain joins TRBV6-1 and TRBJ2-2; 11 bases map to TRBD2. Per the germline V gene, CDR1 is MNHNS and CDR2 is SASEGT. The CDR3 has 15 residues. CDR3 nucleotides: TGTGCCAGCAGTGTAGCGGGGGGGGGCACCTGGGAGCTGTTTTTT. This gives the protein CASSVAGGGTWELFF.

The V and J genes are TRBV2 and TRBJ1-2; 8 nucleotides match TRBD1. Unmatched junction bases numbered 8, after V lost 8 bases and J lost 0 bases. CDR1 SNHLY and CDR2 FYNNEI come from the germline V gene. The CDR3 is 15 residues long. CDR3 loop: CASCQGAEPNYGYTF. CDR3 bases: TGTGCCAGCTGCCAGGGGGCCGAGCCTAACTATGGCTACACCTTC. The full variable domain, with the rest looked up from reference TRBV2 and TRBJ1-2, is EPEVTQTPSHQVTQMGQEVILRCVPISNHLYFYWYRQILGQKVEFLVSFYNNEISEKSEIFDDQFSVERPDGSNFTLKIRSTKLEDSAMYFCASCQGAEPNYGYTFGSGTRLTVV.